These 14 T cell receptor beta chains were all obtained from the same sample, sequenced in a study of breast tumors, draining lymph nodes, adjacent tissues (dated by TCRdb to the mid-2010s). Receptor amplification or capture employed multiplex PCR. Sequencing instrument: Illumina HiSeq 2000. TCRdb handled the public reads itself, with Q25 trimming in fastp and clone calling in MiXCR, and kept productive beta chains. Rows with one shared CDR3 protein collapse into an entry with the most common genes and DNA. The sample profile shows tens of thousands of distinct CDR3 sequences; 63% of them were found once. The ten largest clones take up over 15% of the sample. The specimen sequenced was breast tumor tissue. Source of these receptors: a female donor with breast cancer. Some clones in this sample may be carry-over from other donors' samples.

The chain links TRBV11-3 to TRBJ2-2, with D possibly being TRBD1 or TRBD2 (5 bases each). Between the trimmed V and J ends, which lost 1 base and 5 bases, there was a span of 11 bases. The CDR3 loop spans 15 amino acids. Germline CDR1 reads SGHNT; CDR2 reads YENEEA. The CDR3 region has the DNA TGTGCCAGCAGCTTAGGCCTAGGGACGACCGGGGAGCTGTTTTTT. Amino acid sequence: CASSLGLGTTGELFF.

This clonotype came up once. The chain employs TRBV12-3 or TRBV12-4 and TRBJ2-7; perhaps TRBD2 as D (6 bases). V dropped 6 bases and J dropped 3 bases, with 9 bases sitting between them. The CDR3 sequence is 12 residues long. CDR3 in amino acids: CASSSGGYEQYF. The CDR3 DNA follows: TGTGCCAGCAGCTCCGGGGGCTACGAGCAGTACTTC.

As concerns this clonotype: One base away lies a much larger clone, so this may be a sequencing read error. The chain uses TRBV7-6 and TRBJ1-1, with D perhaps matching TRBD1 (5 bases). The CDR3 is 14 amino acids. Trimming removed 5 bases at V and 3 bases at J, with 13 bases between. The germline gives CDR1 SGHVS, CDR2 FNYEAQ. The DNA of the CDR3 is TGTGCCAGCAGCCTGGTGGGGCGGGACACTGAAGCTTTCTTT. Amino acid sequence: CASSLVGRDTEAFF.

Many counts were recorded for this clonotype. The chain couples TRBV30 to TRBJ1-3; D is unresolved. The CDR3 consists of 16 residues. Trimming cost V 0 bases and J 4 bases, with 16 bases left between them. The germline V gene encodes CDR1 GTSNPN and CDR2 SVGIG (reference sequence). The CDR3 loop is CAWSVLSTAQGNTIYF. In DNA form, the CDR3 reads TGTGCCTGGAGTGTACTATCAACAGCCCAAGGAAACACCATATATTTT.

Concerning this clonotype: As the CDR3 is not closed by the conserved phenylalanine or tryptophan, this likely results from a read error. The chain combines TRBV6-2 or TRBV6-3 with TRBJ2-1; D not resolved. The CDR3 length is 14 residues. Trimming took 6 bases from V and 8 from J, leaving 17 bases between them. The germline gives CDR1 MNHEY, CDR2 SVGEGT. The CDR3 region is CASSRAAPNDEQFL. The CDR3 nucleotides read TGTGCCAGCAGCCGGGCTGCCCCAAACGATGAGCAGTTCCTC.

Comment on this clonotype: A junction end diverges from the germline sequence, so it may reflect a read error. This chain links TRBV6-6 with TRBJ2-2; possible D gene TRBD1, 5 bases. The CDR3 covers 18 residues. Germline V gene data show CDR1 as MNHNY and CDR2 as SVGAGI (reference sequence). CDR3 DNA sequence: TGTGCTAGCAGTTCCCCAAATACAGGAAACAAGAACACCGGGGAGCTGTTTTTT. It yields the protein CASSSPNTGNKNTGELFF.

The chain has TRBV6-5 and TRBJ1-2; a weak D match, TRBD1 (6 bases). This CDR3 has 13 residues. Per the germline V gene, CDR1 is MNHEY and CDR2 is SVGAGI. Trimming removed 5 bases at V and 5 bases at J, with 12 bases between. Here the CDR3 reads CASSNGQLYGYTF. The CDR3 DNA follows: TGTGCCAGCAGTAACGGACAGTTATATGGCTACACCTTC.

This clonotype was observed at least ten times. The V and J genes are TRBV4-1 and TRBJ1-4; 9 nucleotides match TRBD1. Germline-derived CDR1 and CDR2 are MGHRA and YSYEKL. The length of the CDR3 is 16 residues. V was pared by 6 bases and J by 0 bases, with 5 bases of the junction left unmatched. The CDR3 sequence is CASRGRTGATNEKLFF. Written as DNA, the CDR3 is TGCGCCAGCAGGGGACGGACAGGGGCAACTAATGAAAAACTGTTTTTT.

The genes are TRBV7-9 and TRBJ2-2; D is tentatively TRBD1 or TRBD2 (5 bases each). Germline loops: CDR1 SEHNR, CDR2 FQNEAQ (reference sequence). The germline V and J ends were trimmed by 5 bases and 2 bases, with 9 bases remaining between them. This CDR3 is 14 amino acids long. Written as DNA, the CDR3 is TGTGCCAGCAGCGGGGGAGTAAACACCGGGGAGCTGTTTTTT. Translated, it gives CASSGGVNTGELFF.

The table lists this clonotype with many counts. This chain joins TRBV2 and TRBJ1-1, with 7 bases identical to TRBD1. Germline loops: CDR1 SNHLY, CDR2 FYNNEI. The CDR3 length is 15 residues. With 3 bases clipped from V and 1 base from J, the junction kept 5 bases outside the gene matches. In DNA, the CDR3 is TGTGCCAGCAGTGACCCGGACAGGCCGAACACTGAAGCTTTCTTT. Its translation: CASSDPDRPNTEAFF.

The chain carries TRBV24-1 and TRBJ2-1, with 7 bases identical to TRBD2. The CDR3 has 11 amino acids. Germline trimming cut 5 bases from V and 15 bases from J; bases unmatched to any gene: 6. CDR1 and CDR2 from the germline V gene are KGHDR and SFDVKD. CDR3 in DNA: TGTGCCACCAGTGCGGCGGGAGTAACGTTCTTC. Its protein product is CATSAAGVTFF.

J is TRBJ1-2 and V is TRBV18, with 7 bases that match TRBD1. Looked up from germline, CDR1 is KGHSH and CDR2 is LQKENI. V shed 3 bases, J shed 5 bases, and the junction held 3 bases outside the gene matches. The CDR3 loop spans 13 amino acids. The CDR3 here is CASSPGTAYGYTF. The CDR3, as DNA: TGTGCCAGCTCACCCGGGACAGCTTATGGCTACACCTTC.

The chain has TRBV10-2 and TRBJ2-5; 11 nucleotides line up with TRBD2. This CDR3 comprises 14 residues. Unmatched junction bases numbered 2, after V lost 7 bases and J lost 1 base. The germline V gene has CDR1 WSHSY and CDR2 SAAADI. CDR3 in amino acids: CASTGTSGQETQYF. In nucleotides, the CDR3 is TGCGCCAGCACCGGGACTAGCGGCCAAGAGACCCAGTACTTC.

This clonotype has a count of ten or more. The chain employs TRBV3-1 and TRBJ2-3; D is perhaps TRBD2 (7 bases). This CDR3 spans 15 amino acids. Germline CDR1 reads LGHDT; CDR2 reads YNNKEL (reference sequence). V was trimmed by 4 bases and J by 2 bases, leaving 13 bases between them. The CDR3 DNA follows: TGTGCCAGCAGCCCAAGGGGGGGATACACAGATACGCAGTATTTT. As protein: CASSPRGGYTDTQYF.